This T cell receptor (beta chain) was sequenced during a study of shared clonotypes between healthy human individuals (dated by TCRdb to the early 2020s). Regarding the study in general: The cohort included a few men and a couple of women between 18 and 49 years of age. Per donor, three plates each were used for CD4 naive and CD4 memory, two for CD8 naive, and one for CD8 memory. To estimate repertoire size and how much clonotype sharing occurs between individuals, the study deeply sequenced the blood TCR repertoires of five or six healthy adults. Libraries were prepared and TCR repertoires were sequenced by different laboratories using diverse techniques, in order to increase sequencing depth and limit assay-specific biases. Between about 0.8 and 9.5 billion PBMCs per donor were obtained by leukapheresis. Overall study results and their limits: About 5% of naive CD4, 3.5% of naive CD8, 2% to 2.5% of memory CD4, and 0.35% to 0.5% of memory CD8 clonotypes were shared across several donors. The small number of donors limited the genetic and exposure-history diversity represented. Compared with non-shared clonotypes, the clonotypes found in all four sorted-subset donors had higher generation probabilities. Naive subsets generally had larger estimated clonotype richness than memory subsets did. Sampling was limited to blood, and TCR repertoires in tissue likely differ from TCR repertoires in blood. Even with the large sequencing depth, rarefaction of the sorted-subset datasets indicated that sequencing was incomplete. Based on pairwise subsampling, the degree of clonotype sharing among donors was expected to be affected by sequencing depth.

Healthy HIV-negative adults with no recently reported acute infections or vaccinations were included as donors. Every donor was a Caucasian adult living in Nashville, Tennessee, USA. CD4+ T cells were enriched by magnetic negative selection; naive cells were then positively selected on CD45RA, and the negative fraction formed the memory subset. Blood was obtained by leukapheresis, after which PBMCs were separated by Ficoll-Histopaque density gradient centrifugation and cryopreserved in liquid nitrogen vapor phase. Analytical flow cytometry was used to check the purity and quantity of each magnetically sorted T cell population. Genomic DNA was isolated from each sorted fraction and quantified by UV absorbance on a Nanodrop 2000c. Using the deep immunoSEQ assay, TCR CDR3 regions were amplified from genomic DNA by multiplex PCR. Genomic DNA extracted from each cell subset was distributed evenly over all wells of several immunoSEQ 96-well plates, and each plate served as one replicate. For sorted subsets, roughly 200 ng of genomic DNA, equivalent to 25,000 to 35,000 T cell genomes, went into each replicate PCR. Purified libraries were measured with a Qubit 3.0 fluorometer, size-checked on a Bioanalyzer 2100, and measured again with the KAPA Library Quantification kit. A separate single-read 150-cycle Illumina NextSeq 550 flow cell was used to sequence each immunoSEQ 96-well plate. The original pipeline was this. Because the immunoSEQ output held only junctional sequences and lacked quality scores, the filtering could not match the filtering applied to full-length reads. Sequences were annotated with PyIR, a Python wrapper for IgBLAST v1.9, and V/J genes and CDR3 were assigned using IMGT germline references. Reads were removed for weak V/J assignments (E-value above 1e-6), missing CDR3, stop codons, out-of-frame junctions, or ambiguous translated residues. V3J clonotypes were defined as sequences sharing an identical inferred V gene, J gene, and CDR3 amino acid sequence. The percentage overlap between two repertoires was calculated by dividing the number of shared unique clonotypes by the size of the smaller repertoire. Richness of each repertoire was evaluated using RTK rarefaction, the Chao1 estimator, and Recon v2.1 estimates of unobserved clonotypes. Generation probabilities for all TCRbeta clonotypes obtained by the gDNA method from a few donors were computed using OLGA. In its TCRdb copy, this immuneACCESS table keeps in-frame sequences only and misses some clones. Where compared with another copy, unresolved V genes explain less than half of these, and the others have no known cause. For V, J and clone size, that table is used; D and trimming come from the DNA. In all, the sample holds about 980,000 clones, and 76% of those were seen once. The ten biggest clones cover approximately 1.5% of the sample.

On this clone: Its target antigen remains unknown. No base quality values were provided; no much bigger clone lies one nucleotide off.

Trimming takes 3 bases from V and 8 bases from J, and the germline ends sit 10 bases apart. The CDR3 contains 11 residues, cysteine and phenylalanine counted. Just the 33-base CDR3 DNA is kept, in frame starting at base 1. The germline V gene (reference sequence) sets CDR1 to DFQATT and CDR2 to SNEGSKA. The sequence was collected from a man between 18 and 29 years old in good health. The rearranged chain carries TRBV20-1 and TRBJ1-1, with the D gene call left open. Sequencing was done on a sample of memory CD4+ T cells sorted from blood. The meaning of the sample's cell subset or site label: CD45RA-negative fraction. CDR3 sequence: CSASLGLEAFF. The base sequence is TGCAGTGCTAGTTTAGGGTTGGAAGCTTTCTTT.